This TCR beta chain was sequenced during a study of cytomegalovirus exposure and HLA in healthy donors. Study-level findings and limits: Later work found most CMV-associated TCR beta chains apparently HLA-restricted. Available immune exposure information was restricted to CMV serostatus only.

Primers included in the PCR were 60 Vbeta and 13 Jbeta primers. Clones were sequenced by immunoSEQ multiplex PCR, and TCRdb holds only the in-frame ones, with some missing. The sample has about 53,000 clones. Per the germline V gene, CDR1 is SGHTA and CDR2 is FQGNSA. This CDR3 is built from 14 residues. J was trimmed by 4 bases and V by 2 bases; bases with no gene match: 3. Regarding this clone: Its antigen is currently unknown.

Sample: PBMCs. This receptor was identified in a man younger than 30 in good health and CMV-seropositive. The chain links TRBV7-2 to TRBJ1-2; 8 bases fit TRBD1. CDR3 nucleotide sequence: TGTGCCAGCAGCTTAACAGGGGGAGGCTATGGCTACACCTTC. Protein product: CASSLTGGGYGYTF.